This TCR beta chain was observed in a study of CD8 T cells in ankylosing spondylitis. Study-level points and caveats: There was reportedly significant enrichment of clones that were disease-linked in matched ankylosing spondylitis synovial fluid. Clones linked to disease, bearing a CD8+ phenotype, were relatively rare in peripheral blood. Apparently characteristic of ankylosing spondylitis blood was a TCR beta motif (roughly eight highly homologous variants).

Germline V CDR1 and CDR2: MNHEY, SVGAGI. With 0 bases removed from V and 4 bases from J, the gap between germline ends came to 15 bases. This CDR3 comprises 17 residues. This clonotype was observed a few times. No antigen is known for it. Quantitative 5'-RACE with molecular barcodes was used to make the TCR beta libraries. TCRdb reprocessed the 5' RACE reads with MiXCR, giving one entry per CDR3 protein. The sample yields roughly 240,000 distinct CDR3 sequences, roughly 32% seen once. Sequenced input: blood, either unsorted or a sorted T cell fraction (not recorded which). The chain has TRBV6-5 and TRBJ2-2, with a weak D call TRBD1 (5 bases). The TCR comes from a male donor with ankylosing spondylitis or in good health (not recorded which). CDR3 sequence: CASSYSGPQMGTGELFF. CDR3 in DNA: TGTGCCAGCAGTTACTCGGGGCCTCAGATGGGCACCGGGGAGCTGTTTTTT.